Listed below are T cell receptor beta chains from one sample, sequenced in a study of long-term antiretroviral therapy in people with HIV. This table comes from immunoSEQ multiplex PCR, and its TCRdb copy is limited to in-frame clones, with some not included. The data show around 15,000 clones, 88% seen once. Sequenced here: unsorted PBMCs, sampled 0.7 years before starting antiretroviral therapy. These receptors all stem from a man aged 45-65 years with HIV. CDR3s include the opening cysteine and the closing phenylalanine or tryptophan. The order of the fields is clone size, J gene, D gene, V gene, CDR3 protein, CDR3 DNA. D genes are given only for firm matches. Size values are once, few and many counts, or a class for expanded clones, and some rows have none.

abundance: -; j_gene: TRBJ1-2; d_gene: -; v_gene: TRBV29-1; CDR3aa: CSVEGRDRGYTF; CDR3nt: TGCAGCGTTGAAGGCAGGGATCGGGGCTACACCTTC
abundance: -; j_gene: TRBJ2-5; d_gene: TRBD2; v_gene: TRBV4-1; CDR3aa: CASSQRTSPETQYF; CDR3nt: TGCGCCAGCAGCCAGAGGACTAGCCCGGAGACCCAGTACTTC
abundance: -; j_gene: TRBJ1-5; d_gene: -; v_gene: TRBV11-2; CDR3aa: CASSSGVQPQHF; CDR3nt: TGTGCCAGCAGCTCAGGGGTTCAGCCCCAGCATTTT
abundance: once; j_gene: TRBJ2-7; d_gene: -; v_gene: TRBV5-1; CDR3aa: CASSLVSNGYEQYF; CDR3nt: TGCGCCAGCAGCTTGGTGAGTAACGGCTACGAGCAGTACTTC
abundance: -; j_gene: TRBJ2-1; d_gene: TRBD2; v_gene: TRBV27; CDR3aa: CASSSLAAARNEQFF; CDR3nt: TGTGCCAGCAGTAGCCTAGCGGCAGCCAGAAATGAGCAGTTCTTC
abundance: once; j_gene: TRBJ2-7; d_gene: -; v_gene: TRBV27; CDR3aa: CASKQADYYEQYF; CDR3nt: TGTGCCAGCAAACAGGCTGACTACTACGAGCAGTACTTC
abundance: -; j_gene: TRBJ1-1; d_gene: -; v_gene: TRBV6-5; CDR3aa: CASSYGGLNTEAFF; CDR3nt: TGTGCCAGCAGTTATGGGGGACTGAACACTGAAGCTTTCTTT
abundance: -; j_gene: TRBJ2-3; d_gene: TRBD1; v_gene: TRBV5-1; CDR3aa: CASRTDRIFTDTQYF; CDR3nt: TGCGCCAGCCGAACGGACAGGATATTCACAGATACGCAGTATTTT
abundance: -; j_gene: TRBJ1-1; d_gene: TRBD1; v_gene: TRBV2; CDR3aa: CASSPDRAAEAFF; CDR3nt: TGTGCCAGCAGCCCCGACAGGGCCGCTGAAGCTTTCTTT
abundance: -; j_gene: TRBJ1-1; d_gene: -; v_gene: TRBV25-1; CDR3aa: CASSNLGGAEAFF; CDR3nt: TGTGCCAGCAGTAACTTGGGGGGAGCTGAAGCTTTCTTT
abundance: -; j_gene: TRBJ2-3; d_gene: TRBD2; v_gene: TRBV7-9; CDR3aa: CASSLDRGGFDTDTQYF; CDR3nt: TGTGCCAGCAGCTTAGATCGGGGGGGGTTTGACACAGATACGCAGTATTTT
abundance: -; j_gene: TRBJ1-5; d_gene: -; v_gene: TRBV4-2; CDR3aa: CASSQGQGGNQPQHF; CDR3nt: TGTGCCAGCAGCCAAGGCCAGGGCGGCAATCAGCCCCAGCATTTT
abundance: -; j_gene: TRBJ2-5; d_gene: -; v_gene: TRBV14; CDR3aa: CASSQDLRAKETQYF; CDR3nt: TGTGCCAGCAGCCAAGATCTAAGGGCTAAAGAGACCCAGTACTTC
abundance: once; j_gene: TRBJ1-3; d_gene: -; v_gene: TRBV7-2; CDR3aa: CASSPTAGNTIYF; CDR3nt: TGTGCCAGCAGCCCGACCGCAGGAAACACCATATATTTT
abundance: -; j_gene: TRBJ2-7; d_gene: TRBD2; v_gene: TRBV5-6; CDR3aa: CASSSLVLGTRGYEQYF; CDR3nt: TGTGCCAGCAGCAGCTTGGTTCTCGGGACTAGAGGCTACGAGCAGTACTTC
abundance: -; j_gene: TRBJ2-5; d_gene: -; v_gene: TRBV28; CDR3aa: CASRFVAQETQYF; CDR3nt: TGTGCCAGCAGATTCGTGGCCCAAGAGACCCAGTACTTC
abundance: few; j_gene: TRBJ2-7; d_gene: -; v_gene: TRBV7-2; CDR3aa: CASSLEPEEEQYF; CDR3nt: TGTGCCAGCAGCTTAGAGCCCGAGGAGGAGCAGTACTTC
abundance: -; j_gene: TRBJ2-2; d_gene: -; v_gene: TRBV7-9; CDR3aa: CASSLGGWTGELFF; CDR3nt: TGTGCCAGCAGCTTGGGTGGTTGGACCGGGGAGCTGTTTTTT
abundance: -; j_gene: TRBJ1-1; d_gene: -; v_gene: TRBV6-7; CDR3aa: CASSLPWSRNTEAFF; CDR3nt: TGTGCCAGCAGTCTCCCGTGGAGCCGGAACACTGAAGCTTTCTTT
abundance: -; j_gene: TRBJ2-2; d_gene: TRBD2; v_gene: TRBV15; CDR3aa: CATSSDLGGDPGELFF; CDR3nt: TGTGCCACCAGCAGTGACCTGGGAGGGGACCCCGGGGAGCTGTTTTTT